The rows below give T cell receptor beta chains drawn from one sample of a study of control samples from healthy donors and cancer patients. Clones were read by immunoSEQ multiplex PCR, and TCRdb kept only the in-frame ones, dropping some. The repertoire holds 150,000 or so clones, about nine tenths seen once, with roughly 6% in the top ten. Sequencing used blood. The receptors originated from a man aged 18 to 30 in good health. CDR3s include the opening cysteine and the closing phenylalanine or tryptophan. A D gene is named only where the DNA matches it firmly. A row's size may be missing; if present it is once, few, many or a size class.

CDR3 protein: CASSADAATNEKLFF; CDR3 DNA: TGTGCCAGCAGTGCGGACGCAGCAACTAATGAAAAACTGTTTTTT; V gene: TRBV27; D gene: NA; J gene: TRBJ1-4; clone size: NA
CDR3 protein: CASSYSPEDAGELFF; CDR3 DNA: TGTGCCAGCAGTTACTCCCCTGAGGATGCCGGGGAGCTGTTTTTT; V gene: TRBV6-6; D gene: NA; J gene: TRBJ2-2; clone size: NA
CDR3 protein: CASRTGPSTDTQYF; CDR3 DNA: TGCGCCAGCAGAACGGGTCCTAGCACAGATACGCAGTATTTT; V gene: TRBV5-1; D gene: NA; J gene: TRBJ2-3; clone size: NA
CDR3 protein: CASSSGTVTLTDTQYF; CDR3 DNA: TGTGCCAGCAGTTCCGGGACTGTCACATTGACAGATACGCAGTATTTT; V gene: TRBV27; D gene: NA; J gene: TRBJ2-3; clone size: once
CDR3 protein: CSASPGLAGGRHTDTQYF; CDR3 DNA: TGCAGTGCTAGTCCCGGACTAGCGGGGGGTCGGCACACAGATACGCAGTATTTT; V gene: TRBV20-1; D gene: TRBD2; J gene: TRBJ2-3; clone size: NA
CDR3 protein: CASSLKTRTGGNTIYF; CDR3 DNA: TGCGCCAGCAGCCTAAAAACTCGGACAGGGGGAAACACCATATATTTT; V gene: TRBV4-1; D gene: TRBD1; J gene: TRBJ1-3; clone size: NA
CDR3 protein: CASSLWGNTEAFF; CDR3 DNA: TGTGCCAGCAGCCTTTGGGGGAACACTGAAGCTTTCTTT; V gene: TRBV9; D gene: NA; J gene: TRBJ1-1; clone size: NA
CDR3 protein: CASSLVGGAIIF; CDR3 DNA: TGTGCCAGCAGCTTGGTTGGGGGGGCCATAATTTTT; V gene: TRBV5-6; D gene: NA; J gene: TRBJ1-4; clone size: once
CDR3 protein: CATKNRDTGELFF; CDR3 DNA: TGTGCCACCAAAAACAGGGACACCGGGGAGCTGTTTTTT; V gene: TRBV15; D gene: NA; J gene: TRBJ2-2; clone size: few
CDR3 protein: CASRLGGNTEAFF; CDR3 DNA: TGTGCCAGTAGACTGGGGGGGAACACTGAAGCTTTCTTT; V gene: TRBV19; D gene: NA; J gene: TRBJ1-1; clone size: NA
CDR3 protein: CASSEQRVHGYTF; CDR3 DNA: TGTGCCAGTAGTGAACAGCGGGTCCATGGCTACACCTTC; V gene: TRBV19; D gene: NA; J gene: TRBJ1-2; clone size: NA
CDR3 protein: CASSLVSRPGEAFF; CDR3 DNA: TGTGCCAGCAGCTTAGTTTCTCGGCCCGGCGAAGCTTTCTTT; V gene: TRBV11-2; D gene: NA; J gene: TRBJ1-1; clone size: NA
CDR3 protein: CASSLLPGLAGITGELFF; CDR3 DNA: TGTGCCAGCAGCCTTTTACCGGGACTAGCGGGGATCACCGGGGAGCTGTTTTTT; V gene: TRBV21-1; D gene: NA; J gene: TRBJ2-2; clone size: NA
CDR3 protein: CASAGENYYEQYF; CDR3 DNA: TGCGCCAGCGCGGGGGAGAACTACTACGAGCAGTACTTC; V gene: TRBV5-1; D gene: TRBD2; J gene: TRBJ2-7; clone size: few
CDR3 protein: CASSVREGGPGYTF; CDR3 DNA: TGTGCCAGCAGCGTGCGGGAGGGGGGACCTGGCTACACCTTC; V gene: TRBV9; D gene: NA; J gene: TRBJ1-2; clone size: NA
CDR3 protein: CASSQVGTGRSTDTQYF; CDR3 DNA: TGCGCCAGCAGCCAAGTGGGTACTGGACGGAGCACAGATACGCAGTATTTT; V gene: TRBV4-1; D gene: NA; J gene: TRBJ2-3; clone size: few
CDR3 protein: CASSAFETASMGYTF; CDR3 DNA: TGTGCCAGCAGTGCATTTGAGACGGCTTCTATGGGCTACACCTTC; V gene: TRBV2; D gene: NA; J gene: TRBJ1-2; clone size: NA
CDR3 protein: CASSPMGIYGYTF; CDR3 DNA: TGTGCCAGCAGCCCAATGGGGATCTATGGCTACACCTTC; V gene: TRBV7-9; D gene: NA; J gene: TRBJ1-2; clone size: few
CDR3 protein: CASSLNAAGPNGYGYTF; CDR3 DNA: TGTGCCAGCAGCTTGAACGCCGCGGGGCCCAACGGCTATGGCTACACCTTC; V gene: TRBV5-4; D gene: NA; J gene: TRBJ1-2; clone size: NA
CDR3 protein: CASSEIVGHEQFF; CDR3 DNA: TGTGCCAGCAGCGAAATAGTCGGCCATGAGCAGTTCTTC; V gene: TRBV5-4; D gene: NA; J gene: TRBJ2-1; clone size: once